The clone carrying this T cell receptor (beta chain) was picked up many times. Its antigen remains unknown. This sample was taken from a study of identical twins. Findings and caveats of the study: Clonotypes of the beta chain that were abundant in cord blood carried fewer insertions (memory repertoires showed none). Invariant populations such as MAIT and iNKT cells could partly muddle zero-insertion analyses.

All donors were healthy Caucasians. A universal primer site was added by template switching, and unique molecular identifiers were carried by the cDNA. TCRdb reprocessed the 5' RACE reads with MiXCR, giving one entry per CDR3 protein. The sample lists 250,000 or so distinct CDR3 sequences; roughly 13% were seen once. V shed 0 bases and J shed 6 bases, with 18 bases lying between them. The germline CDR1 and CDR2 sequences are KGHDR and SFDVKD. The CDR3 has 17 amino acids. These data were also filed under a second study, of yellow fever vaccine responses in identical twins.

The TCR comes from a woman aged 18-35 years in good health. The sample consisted of memory (CD45RO+) T cells sorted from blood. The chain joins TRBV24-1 to TRBJ2-3, with no clear D. The CDR3 is CATSDLGGSPSADTQYF. The CDR3 DNA reads TGTGCCACCAGTGATTTGGGTGGTAGCCCGTCTGCGGATACGCAGTATTTT.